These T cell receptor beta chains were read from a single sample in a study of T cells in Graves' hyperthyroidism and ophthalmopathy. TCRdb re-called the multiplex PCR reads with MiXCR, one entry per CDR3 protein. This table holds a few hundred thousand distinct CDR3 sequences, 12% to 15% found once. Specimen: blood. Every receptor here comes from a woman in her thirties or forties with Graves' hyperthyroidism. Each CDR3 is given without its conserved first and last residue. Each record gives: V gene, CDR3 protein.

TRBV19 | ASTAGRSPLH
TRBV5-1 | ASSGGTGGLPTDTQY
TRBV6-1 | ASSETGRESASGSYEQY
TRBV20-1 | SARGTANIYNEQF
TRBV19 | ASSARDRGENTEAF
TRBV12-3/TRBV12-4 | ASSLVIGFHYEQY
TRBV5-1 | ASSSGAGETQY
TRBV7-6 | ASSLEAVTDTQY
TRBV2 | ASTSGTSVAGELF
TRBV5-1 | ASRGGQGNTGELF
TRBV7-9 | ASSIRTSGSGEQF
TRBV6-2/TRBV6-3 | ASSYSSKGTTLYEQY
TRBV10-2 | ASSTDGGEIHEQF
TRBV5-1 | ASSSQQSSYNEQF
TRBV4-1 | ASSQAGRDGYT
TRBV14 | ASSQDRAAAYEQY
TRBV15 | ATSRDLTSGRNNEQF